The 8 T cell receptor beta chains given below trace back to one sample, sequenced in a study of tumor-infiltrating lymphocytes in primary liver carcinoma. For each extraction, RNA and DNA were obtained together from 20-30 mg of unsorted bulk tissue. With a constant-region primer, TCR beta cDNA was made from approximately 520 ng of total RNA. Libraries covering TCR beta were generated through three nested multiplex PCR rounds (using a slightly modified ARM-PCR). Running ten to eleven cycles apiece, the first two PCR rounds relied on TRBV1-TRBV30 forward primers together with a C-beta reverse primer. TCRdb called the multiplex PCR reads again in MiXCR, with one record for every CDR3 protein. Here the sample spans around 100,000 distinct CDR3 sequences, around three quarters being singletons. The material sequenced was liver tumor tissue from sampling region 5. The subset is: tumor region T5, tumor centre. The source of these receptors is a woman aged 60-75 years with primary liver carcinoma and hepatitis B virus infection.

About this clonotype itself: The junction shows a germline mismatch at one end, possibly a read error. V gene TRBV4-2 combines with J gene TRBJ2-1; TRBD2 is a possible D gene (7 bases). Germline CDR1 LGHNA, CDR2 YNFKEQ. The CDR3 length is 14 residues. CDR3 in DNA: TGTGCTAGCAGCCAAGGGGGGAGGGTCAATGAGCAGTCCTTC. Its protein product is CASSQGGRVNEQSF.

This clonotype was detected ten times or more. The rearrangement joins TRBV30 to TRBJ1-2; D remains ambiguous. From germline, CDR1 is GTSNPN and CDR2 SVGIG (reference sequence). V was pared by 5 bases and J by 3 bases, with 10 bases between. There are 12 residues in the CDR3. CDR3 residues: CAWSSADYGYTF. DNA for the CDR3: TGTGCCTGGTCCTCAGCTGACTATGGCTACACCTTC.

Notes on this clonotype: A read error may account for a junction end that differs from germline. This chain joins TRBV28 and TRBJ2-3; TRBD2 matches at 11 bases. Germline values: CDR1 MDHEN, CDR2 SYDVKM. The CDR3 has 15 residues. The CDR3: CVSSLLAGATDTQYF. Here the CDR3 DNA reads TGTGTCAGCAGTTTACTAGCGGGAGCCACAGATACGCAGTATTTT.

The chain employs TRBV28 and TRBJ2-7; 7 bases align to TRBD1. V lost 6 bases and J lost 3; bases outside the gene matches: 5. CDR3 length equals 13 residues. The germline gives CDR1 MDHEN, CDR2 SYDVKM. The DNA for the CDR3 is TGTGCCAGCAGGGCGACAGGGAACTACGAGCAGTACTTC. Its protein is CASRATGNYEQYF.

There are many counts of this clonotype. This CDR3 is CASSLGGSSPLHF. Here the CDR3 DNA reads TGTGCCAGCAGCTTAGGTGGTTCTTCACCCCTCCACTTT. The chain combines TRBV7-9 with TRBJ1-6; no definite D call. Germline values: CDR1 SEHNR, CDR2 FQNEAQ (reference sequence). Trimming stripped 1 base from V and 9 bases from J, with 7 bases between. This CDR3 comprises 13 residues.

On this clonotype: One end of the junction varies from germline; a read error may be responsible. The rearrangement joins TRBV11-2 to TRBJ1-1; D remains ambiguous. In germline, CDR1 is SGHAT, CDR2 FQNNGV. The CDR3 has 13 amino acids. The CDR3 DNA sequence: TGTACCAGCAGCATGACAACGAACACTGAAGCGTTCTTT. This translates into CTSSMTTNTEAFF.

The genes are TRBV4-2 and TRBJ1-3; no reliable D call. This CDR3 is 14 amino acids long. The V end was cut by 3 bases, the J end by 2 bases, with 8 bases between. The germline gives CDR1 LGHNA, CDR2 YNFKEQ. The CDR3 loop reads CASSHEEPGNTIYF. The CDR3 DNA is TGTGCCAGCAGCCACGAAGAGCCTGGAAACACCATATATTTT.

Comments on this clonotype: The junction departs from the called germline gene at one end, perhaps through a read error. The chain carries TRBV6-1 and TRBJ2-5; 10 bases map to TRBD2. Germline V gene data show CDR1 as MNHNS and CDR2 as SASEGT. This CDR3 is 17 amino acids long. The DNA for the CDR3 is TGTGCCAGCAGTGGAGGTAGGACTAGCGGCGTACAAGAGACCCAGTACTTT. It translates to CASSGGRTSGVQETQYF.